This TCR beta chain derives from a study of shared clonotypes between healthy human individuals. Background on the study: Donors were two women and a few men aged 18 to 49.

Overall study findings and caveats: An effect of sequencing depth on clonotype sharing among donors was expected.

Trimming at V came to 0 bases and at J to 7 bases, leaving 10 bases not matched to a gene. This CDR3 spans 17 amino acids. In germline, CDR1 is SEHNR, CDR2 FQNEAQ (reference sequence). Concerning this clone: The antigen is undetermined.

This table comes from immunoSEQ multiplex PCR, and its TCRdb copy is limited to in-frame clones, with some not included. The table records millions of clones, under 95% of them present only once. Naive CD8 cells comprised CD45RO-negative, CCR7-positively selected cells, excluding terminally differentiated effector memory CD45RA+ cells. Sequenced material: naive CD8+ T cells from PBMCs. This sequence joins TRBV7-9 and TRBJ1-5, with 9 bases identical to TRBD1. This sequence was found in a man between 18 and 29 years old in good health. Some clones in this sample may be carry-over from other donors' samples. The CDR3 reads CASSLAIGQGRRQPQHF. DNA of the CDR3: TGTGCCAGCAGCTTAGCGATCGGACAGGGGAGGAGACAGCCCCAGCATTTT.